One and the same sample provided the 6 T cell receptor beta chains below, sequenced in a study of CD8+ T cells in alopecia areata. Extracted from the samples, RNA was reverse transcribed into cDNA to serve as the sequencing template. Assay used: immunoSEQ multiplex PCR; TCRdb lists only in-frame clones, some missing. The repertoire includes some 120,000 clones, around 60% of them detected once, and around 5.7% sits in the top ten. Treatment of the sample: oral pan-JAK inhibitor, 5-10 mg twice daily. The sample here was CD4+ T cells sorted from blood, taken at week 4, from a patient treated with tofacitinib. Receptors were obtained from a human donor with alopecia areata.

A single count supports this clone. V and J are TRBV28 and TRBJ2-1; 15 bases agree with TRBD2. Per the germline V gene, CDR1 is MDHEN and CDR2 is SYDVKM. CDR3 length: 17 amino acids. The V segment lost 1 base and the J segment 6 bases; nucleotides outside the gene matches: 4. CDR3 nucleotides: TGTGCCAGCAGTTTATCGTCGGGACTAGCGGGAGGCAATGAGCAGTTCTTC. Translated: CASSLSSGLAGGNEQFF.

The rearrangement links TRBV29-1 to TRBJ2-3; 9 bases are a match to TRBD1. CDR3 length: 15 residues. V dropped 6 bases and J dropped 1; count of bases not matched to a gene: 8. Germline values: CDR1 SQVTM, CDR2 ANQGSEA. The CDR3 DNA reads TGCAGCGTCGAGACAGGGGGTGTACGCACAGATACGCAGTATTTT. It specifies CSVETGGVRTDTQYF.

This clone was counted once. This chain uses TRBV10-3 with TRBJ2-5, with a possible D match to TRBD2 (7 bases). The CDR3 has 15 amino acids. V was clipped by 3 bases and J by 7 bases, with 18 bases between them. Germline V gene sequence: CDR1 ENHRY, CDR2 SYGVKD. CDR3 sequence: CAISEARGGHVTQYF. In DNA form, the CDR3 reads TGTGCCATCAGTGAAGCAAGGGGGGGCCACGTGACCCAGTACTTC.

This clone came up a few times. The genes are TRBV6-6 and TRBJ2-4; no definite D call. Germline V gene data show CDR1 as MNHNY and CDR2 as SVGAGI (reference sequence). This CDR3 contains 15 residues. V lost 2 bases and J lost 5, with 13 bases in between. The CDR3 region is CASSYGGPRENIQYF. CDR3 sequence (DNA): TGTGCCAGCAGTTACGGTGGCCCAAGGGAAAACATTCAGTACTTC.

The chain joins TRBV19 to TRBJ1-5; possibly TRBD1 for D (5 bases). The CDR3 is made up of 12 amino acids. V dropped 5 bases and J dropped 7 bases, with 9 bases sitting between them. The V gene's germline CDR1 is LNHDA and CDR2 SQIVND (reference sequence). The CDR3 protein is CASSPQAQPQHF. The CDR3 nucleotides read TGTGCCAGTAGTCCACAGGCACAGCCCCAGCATTTT.

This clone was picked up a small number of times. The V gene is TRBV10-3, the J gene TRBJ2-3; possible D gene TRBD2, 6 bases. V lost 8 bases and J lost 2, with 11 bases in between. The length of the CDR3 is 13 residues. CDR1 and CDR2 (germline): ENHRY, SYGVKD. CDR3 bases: TGTGCCATCGGCGGGGACCCCACAGATACGCAGTATTTT. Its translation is CAIGGDPTDTQYF.